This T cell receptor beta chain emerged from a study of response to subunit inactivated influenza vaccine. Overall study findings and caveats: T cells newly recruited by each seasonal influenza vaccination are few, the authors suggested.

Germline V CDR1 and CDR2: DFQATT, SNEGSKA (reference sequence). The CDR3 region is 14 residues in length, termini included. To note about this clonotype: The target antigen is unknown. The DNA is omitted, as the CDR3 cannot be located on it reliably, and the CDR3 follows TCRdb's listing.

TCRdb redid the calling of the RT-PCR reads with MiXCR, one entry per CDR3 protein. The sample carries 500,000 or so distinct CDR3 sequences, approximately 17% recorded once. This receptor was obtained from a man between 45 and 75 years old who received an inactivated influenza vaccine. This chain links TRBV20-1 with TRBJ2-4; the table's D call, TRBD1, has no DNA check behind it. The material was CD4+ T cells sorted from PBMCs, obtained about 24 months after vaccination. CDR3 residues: CSARGRAGQNIQYF.